The 26 T cell receptor beta chains listed next were all sequenced from one sample in a study of T-cell reconstitution after alpha-beta-depleted transplantation in children. During its preparation, the TCRbeta library received unique molecular identifiers. MiXCR, run by TCRdb on the PCR reads, gives a single entry per CDR3 protein. The sample includes around 200,000 distinct CDR3 sequences, 17% of them seen just once. The source material was PBMCs, mostly from graft donor cells, sampled 360 days after TCRalphabeta/CD19-depleted stem cell transplant. All receptors come from a male patient aged 2 to 10 who had a stem cell transplant for acute lymphoblastic leukemia, so the T cells may come from the graft donor.

This clonotype was picked up a small number of times. The chain has TRBV5-6 and TRBJ2-1; 7 nucleotides align to TRBD2. V shed 3 bases and J 6 bases; nucleotides not matched to a gene: 9. The CDR3 sequence is 15 residues long. The germline gives CDR1 SGHDT, CDR2 YYEEEE. The CDR3 DNA reads as TGTGCCAGCAGCTCTGCCAGCGGGGACTCCAATGAGCAGTTCTTC. Protein: CASSSASGDSNEQFF.

The chain uses TRBV5-4 and TRBJ1-4, with 7 bases aligning to TRBD1. V shed 4 bases, J shed 8 bases, and the junction held 11 bases outside the gene matches. This CDR3 has 15 residues. The germline V gene has CDR1 SGHNT and CDR2 YYREEE (reference sequence). Here the CDR3 reads CASSLTGTEDEKLFF. CDR3 in DNA: TGTGCCAGCAGCCTCACCGGGACAGAGGACGAAAAACTGTTTTTT.

The CDR3 region has the DNA TGTGCCATCAGTGAATTAGCGGGGGACCCTACTAGCACAGATACGCAGTATTTT. It encodes CAISELAGDPTSTDTQYF. The V call is TRBV10-3, the J call TRBJ2-3, with 9 nucleotides matching TRBD2. V lost 3 bases to trimming and J lost 0 bases; unmatched junction nucleotides: 10. Per the germline V gene, CDR1 is ENHRY and CDR2 is SYGVKD. The CDR3 is made up of 18 amino acids.

The chain links TRBV20-1 to TRBJ1-4, with TRBD1 matching 7 bases. The V segment lost 0 bases and the J segment 7 bases; nucleotides outside the gene matches: 2. Germline loops: CDR1 DFQATT, CDR2 SNEGSKA (reference sequence). The CDR3 is made up of 13 amino acids. Written as DNA, the CDR3 is TGCAGTGCTAGAGAGAGGGGGCTTGAAAAACTGTTTTTT. This encodes CSARERGLEKLFF.

The chain recombines TRBV12-3 or TRBV12-4 with TRBJ2-3, with TRBD1 matching over 9 bases. After removal of 4 bases from V and 2 bases from J, the junction contained 10 bases not matched to a gene. CDR3 length equals 17 residues. The CDR3 sequence is CASSSGTGHETTDTQYF. CDR3 bases: TGTGCCAGCAGTTCGGGGACAGGGCACGAAACCACAGATACGCAGTATTTT.

The chain carries TRBV5-5 and TRBJ1-5; 10 nucleotides line up with TRBD1. Trimming took 0 bases from V and 6 from J; bases not matched to a gene: 6. The CDR3 covers 16 residues. In germline, CDR1 is SGHKS, CDR2 YYEKEE (reference sequence). The CDR3, as DNA: TGTGCCAGCAGCTTGGGCCCTGACAGGGGGCTTCAGCCCCAGCATTTT. Protein: CASSLGPDRGLQPQHF.

This chain uses TRBV5-1 with TRBJ2-3; D not certain. This CDR3 is built from 15 residues. Germline V gene sequence: CDR1 SGHRS, CDR2 YFSETQ. Trimming left V 4 bases short and J 1 base short, with 13 bases between. The CDR3 sequence is CASSLGRPRTDTQYF. The CDR3 region has the DNA TGCGCCAGCAGCCTAGGACGGCCACGCACAGATACGCAGTATTTT.

This clonotype has just a few counts. V and J are TRBV4-3 and TRBJ2-2, with D tentatively TRBD1 (6 bases). The CDR3 has 17 residues. The V and J ends lost 0 bases and 4 bases respectively, with 15 bases between them. The germline V gene has CDR1 LGHNA and CDR2 YSLEER. The CDR3 loop is CASSQELGAGVTGELFF. CDR3 sequence (DNA): TGCGCCAGCAGCCAAGAGTTGGGGGCCGGGGTCACCGGGGAGCTGTTTTTT.

J is TRBJ2-1 and V is TRBV7-8; maybe TRBD2 (6 bases). The germline V and J ends were trimmed by 5 bases and 3 bases, with 11 bases remaining between them. The CDR3 totals 14 residues. Germline V gene lookup returns CDR1 SGHVS and CDR2 FQNEAQ. The CDR3 DNA is TGTGCCAGCAGCCGACGGGACTTCTACAATGAGCAGTTCTTC. This encodes CASSRRDFYNEQFF.

This clonotype showed up just once. The chain employs TRBV4-1 and TRBJ2-5; D is unclear. The CDR3 has 13 residues. Trimming took 1 base from V and 2 from J, leaving 5 bases between them. Germline V gene data show CDR1 as MGHRA and CDR2 as YSYEKL. CDR3 coding DNA: TGCGCCAGCAGCCAAGTTCATCAAGAGACCCAGTACTTC. This codes for CASSQVHQETQYF.

V and J are TRBV29-1 and TRBJ2-5, with TRBD1 matching over 9 bases. V lost 4 bases, J lost 5 bases, and 5 bases stayed unmatched. This CDR3 is 13 amino acids long. Per the germline V gene, CDR1 is SQVTM and CDR2 is ANQGSEA. The CDR3 region is CSVGHGTGETQYF. The CDR3 region has the DNA TGCAGCGTTGGCCATGGGACAGGGGAGACCCAGTACTTC. Variable domain in full (rest from reference TRBV29-1 and TRBJ2-5): SAVISQKPSRDICQRGTSLTIQCQVDSQVTMMFWYRQQPGQSLTLIATANQGSEATYESGFVIDKFPISRPNLTFSTLTVSNMSPEDSSIYLCSVGHGTGETQYFGPGTRLLVL.

This clonotype came up a few times. J is TRBJ1-1 and V is TRBV12-3 or TRBV12-4; the match to TRBD1 covers 7 bases. The CDR3 is 16 residues long. Losses at the gene ends were 8 bases for V and 0 bases for J; bases not matched to a gene: 12. CDR3 residues: CASSPGDRSLNTEAFF. CDR3 sequence (DNA): TGTGCCAGCTCACCCGGGGACAGAAGTCTGAACACTGAAGCTTTCTTT.

The V gene is TRBV6-4, the J gene TRBJ2-5; perhaps D is TRBD1 or TRBD2 (6 bases each). Looked up from germline, CDR1 is MRHNA and CDR2 is SNTAGT. CDR3 length equals 14 residues. Deletions cut 0 bases from V and 3 bases from J, with 8 bases between. CDR3 in amino acids: CASSDSGGEETQYF. CDR3 in DNA: TGTGCCAGCAGTGACTCGGGGGGCGAAGAGACCCAGTACTTC.

This clonotype was detected ten times or more. The rearrangement links TRBV10-3 to TRBJ2-1; D might be TRBD1 or TRBD2, each matching 5 bases. This CDR3 is 14 amino acids long. Germline-derived CDR1 and CDR2 are ENHRY and SYGVKD. V lost 7 bases, J lost 4 bases, and 14 bases lay in between. In nucleotides, the CDR3 is TGTGCCATCATGGTGGCAGGGAGTTACAATGAGCAGTTCTTC. Translated: CAIMVAGSYNEQFF.

The chain recombines TRBV3-1 with TRBJ2-1, with D possibly TRBD1 on 5 matching bases. Per the germline V gene, CDR1 is LGHDT and CDR2 is YNNKEL (reference sequence). V was pared by 2 bases and J by 7 bases, with 15 bases between. This CDR3 has 15 amino acids. The CDR3 spells CASSQRPGRGNEQFF. In DNA, the CDR3 is TGTGCCAGCAGCCAAAGGCCAGGGCGAGGAAATGAGCAGTTCTTC.

The sample holds a few counts of this clonotype. This chain uses TRBV6-1 with TRBJ1-5, with D possibly matching TRBD1 (6 bases). Trimming cost V 6 bases and J 5 bases, with 14 bases left between them. Germline loops: CDR1 MNHNS, CDR2 SASEGT. The CDR3 consists of 14 residues. The CDR3 is CASSSDSFYQPQHF. CDR3 nucleotides: TGTGCCAGCAGCTCGGACAGTTTTTATCAGCCCCAGCATTTT.

The chain employs TRBV5-1 and TRBJ2-3; 10 bases match TRBD2. V was pared by 4 bases and J by 2 bases, with 13 bases of the junction left unmatched. Per germline, CDR1 SGHRS and CDR2 YFSETQ. The CDR3 consists of 18 residues. The CDR3 spells CASSRERGGGFPTDTQYF. The CDR3 coding sequence is TGCGCCAGCAGCCGTGAGCGGGGGGGCGGATTCCCCACAGATACGCAGTATTTT.

The CDR3 sequence is CAISGGDTTKNIQYF. For the CDR3, the DNA is TGTGCCATCTCGGGCGGGGACACAACTAAAAACATTCAGTACTTC. This chain links TRBV10-3 with TRBJ2-4; D tentatively fits TRBD1 or TRBD2 (6 bases each). V lost 8 bases to trimming and J lost 4 bases, with 18 bases between them. The CDR3 is 15 residues long. The V gene's germline CDR1 is ENHRY and CDR2 SYGVKD.

J is TRBJ1-5 and V is TRBV10-3; D unclear. In germline, CDR1 is ENHRY, CDR2 SYGVKD. This CDR3 region has 13 residues. The V end lost 6 bases, the J end lost 6 bases, and 12 bases lay between the germline ends. DNA of the CDR3: TGTGCCATCAGCCCGGACGGAGGTCAGCCCCAGCATTTT. Encoded protein: CAISPDGGQPQHF.

The chain has TRBV5-1 and TRBJ2-7; perhaps TRBD1 as D (5 bases). CDR1 and CDR2 (germline): SGHRS, YFSETQ. V lost 5 bases and J 4 bases, leaving 13 bases between the germline ends. The CDR3 extends over 13 amino acids. Here the CDR3 reads CASRVDRTYEQYF. The DNA of the CDR3 is TGCGCCAGCAGAGTTGACAGAACTTACGAGCAGTACTTC.

This chain links TRBV12-3 or TRBV12-4 with TRBJ1-2; no definite D call. The CDR3 has 13 residues. Deletions cut 6 bases from V and 0 bases from J, with 8 bases between. The CDR3 is CASRSTANYGYTF. CDR3 nucleotide sequence: TGTGCCAGCAGGTCCACAGCTAACTATGGCTACACCTTC.

The J gene is TRBJ2-3, the V gene TRBV5-1; D ambiguous. Trimming took 1 base from V and 0 from J, leaving 6 bases between them. Germline V gene sequence: CDR1 SGHRS, CDR2 YFSETQ. The CDR3 totals 14 residues. Here the CDR3 DNA reads TGCGCCAGCAGCTTGCCAGACAGCACAGATACGCAGTATTTT. The encoded protein is CASSLPDSTDTQYF.

In its sample, this clonotype was seen a few times. This chain links TRBV12-3 or TRBV12-4 with TRBJ2-7; D uncertain. The CDR3 has 11 amino acids. The V end lost 3 bases, the J end lost 9 bases, and 9 bases lay between the germline ends. In DNA, the CDR3 is TGTGCCAGCAGTTTGTTCATCCGGCAGTACTTC. Amino acid sequence: CASSLFIRQYF.

Only a few counts were recorded for this clonotype. The V and J genes are TRBV2 and TRBJ2-3, with 14 nucleotides matching TRBD2. V shed 10 bases and J 0 bases; nucleotides not matched to a gene: 6. CDR1 and CDR2 from the germline V gene are SNHLY and FYNNEI. CDR3 size: 16 residues. The CDR3 is CATWTSGGPSTDTQYF. DNA of the CDR3: TGTGCCACTTGGACTAGCGGGGGGCCTAGCACAGATACGCAGTATTTT.

The sample holds a few counts of this clonotype. The chain is built from TRBV6-6 and TRBJ1-4; tentatively, D is TRBD1 (5 bases). The germline gives CDR1 MNHNY, CDR2 SVGAGI (reference sequence). The CDR3 consists of 13 residues. V lost 7 bases, J lost 5 bases, and 11 bases lay in between. The CDR3 DNA reads as TGTGCCAGCAACGGCAGGGAGAATGAAAAACTGTTTTTT. Its protein is CASNGRENEKLFF.

The J gene is TRBJ2-7, the V gene TRBV6-5; 7 bases map to TRBD1. The CDR3 has 15 residues. Germline values: CDR1 MNHEY, CDR2 SVGAGI. With V trimmed by 0 bases and J by 7 bases, 9 bases remained unmatched. CDR3 nucleotide sequence: TGTGCCAGCAGTTACTCGAGACAGGGCGACTGGGAGCAGTACTTC. Translating gives CASSYSRQGDWEQYF.